This T cell receptor (beta chain) was profiled in a study of patients and donors after allogeneic stem cell transplantation. This clonotype was recorded a few times. The CDR3 is made up of 18 amino acids. One entry per CDR3 protein results from TCRdb running MiXCR on the RT-PCR reads. The sample records 25,000 or so distinct CDR3 sequences, more than 8% being singletons. The receptor was derived from a human donor who was either an allogeneic HSCT recipient or a stem cell or donor lymphocyte infusion donor (not recorded which). It is not recorded whose cells these are; they may come from a transplant donor. Sample: blood, either unsorted or a sorted T cell fraction (not recorded which). The V gene is TRBV21-1, the J gene TRBJ2-5; the table's D call of TRBD1 was not tested on the DNA. TRBV21-1 is termed a pseudogene. In nucleotides, the CDR3 is TGTGCCAGCAGCAAAGTTGTTAGACGGACAGGCCCCCCAGAGACCCAGTACTTC. This translates into CASSKVVRRTGPPETQYF.